Listed here are 19 T cell receptor beta chains from one sample, sequenced in a study of blood T cells in healthy people across ages. The second PCR ran about 6 to 11 cycles with a sample-barcoded 5' primer and J-beta primers. TCRdb reprocessed the 5' RACE reads with MiXCR, giving one entry per CDR3 protein. Of fewer than 800,000 distinct CDR3 sequences listed, over 45% are singletons. Input material: blood. These receptors all stem from a woman between 55 and 75 years old in good health.

This sequence joins TRBV6-1 and TRBJ1-1; D is unclear. V was clipped by 8 bases and J by 0 bases, with 10 bases between them. The CDR3 runs 13 residues. Germline assignment: CDR1 MNHNS and CDR2 SASEGT. The CDR3 here is CASGTRMNTEAFF. The DNA of the CDR3 is TGTGCCAGCGGAACGCGGATGAACACTGAAGCTTTCTTT.

The chain couples TRBV7-3 to TRBJ2-1, with a tentative D call TRBD1 (5 bases). V lost 6 bases and J 6 bases, leaving 18 bases between the germline ends. CDR1 is SGHTA, CDR2 FQGTGA, per germline. CDR3 length: 15 amino acids. CDR3 in amino acids: CASSPLGAGSNEQFF. CDR3 nucleotide sequence: TGTGCCAGCAGTCCCTTAGGGGCAGGCAGCAATGAGCAGTTCTTC.

The chain links TRBV6-5 to TRBJ2-4; D possibly corresponds to TRBD1 (7 bases). The germline CDR1 and CDR2 sequences are MNHEY and SVGAGI. V shed 5 bases and J shed 8 bases, with 22 bases lying between them. CDR3 length: 16 amino acids. In DNA form, the CDR3 reads TGTGCCAGCAGTAGGGCGGGACAGTCGGTTGTGGACATTCAGTACTTC. It is translated as CASSRAGQSVVDIQYF.

The chain uses TRBV7-2 and TRBJ1-1; 7 nucleotides line up with TRBD1. CDR3 length: 13 residues. The germline V gene encodes CDR1 SGHTA and CDR2 FQGNSA. V lost 5 bases, J lost 7 bases, and 7 bases stayed unmatched. The CDR3 reads CASSQRQGLEAFF. CDR3 DNA sequence: TGTGCCAGCAGCCAAAGACAGGGTCTTGAAGCTTTCTTT. The variable domain in full, with the rest retrieved from reference TRBV7-2 and TRBJ1-1, is GAGVSQSPSNKVTEKGKDVELRCDPISGHTALYWYRQSLGQGLEFLIYFQGNSAPDKSGLPSDRFSAERTGGSVSTLTIQRTQQEDSAVYLCASSQRQGLEAFFGQGTRLTVV.

The J gene is TRBJ2-7, the V gene TRBV28, with a weak D call TRBD1 (5 bases). The V and J ends lost 8 bases and 2 bases respectively, with 13 bases between them. Germline CDR1 and CDR2: MDHEN and SYDVKM. The CDR3 spans 13 residues. The CDR3 DNA follows: TGTGCCAGCGGGGCTAGTTCGACCTACGAGCAGTACTTC. Protein product: CASGASSTYEQYF.

V gene TRBV7-8 combines with J gene TRBJ2-3, with D hard to call. CDR3 length equals 16 residues. V gave up 0 bases and J gave up 1 base, with 11 bases separating them. CDR1 and CDR2 from the germline V gene are SGHVS and FQNEAQ. The DNA for the CDR3 is TGTGCCAGCAGCTTAGCATCGATAGGGCGCACAGATACGCAGTATTTT. The encoded protein is CASSLASIGRTDTQYF.

The chain recombines TRBV3-1 with TRBJ2-3, with 10 bases fitting TRBD2. Per germline, CDR1 LGHDT and CDR2 YNNKEL (reference sequence). The CDR3 contains 14 residues. J gave up 4 bases and V 2 bases, and 0 bases lay outside the gene matches. In DNA form, the CDR3 reads TGTGCCAGCAGCCAACTAGCGGGAGCAGATACGCAGTATTTT. Its translation is CASSQLAGADTQYF.

The genes are TRBV28 and TRBJ1-1; D gene ambiguous. The CDR3 is 12 amino acids. V dropped 8 bases and J dropped 7 bases, with 14 bases sitting between them. Germline V gene lookup returns CDR1 MDHEN and CDR2 SYDVKM. CDR3 sequence: CASGYTKGEAFF. DNA of the CDR3: TGTGCCAGCGGGTACACTAAGGGTGAAGCTTTCTTT.

Only a few counts were recorded for this clonotype. The chain uses TRBV20-1 and TRBJ2-1, with TRBD1 matching 7 bases. With V trimmed by 1 base and J by 0 bases, 9 bases remained unmatched. The CDR3 sequence is 17 residues long. CDR1 DFQATT and CDR2 SNEGSKA come from the germline V gene (reference sequence). The DNA for the CDR3 is TGCAGTGCTAGAGTAGACAGGGTGAAGGGCTCCTACAATGAGCAGTTCTTC. It yields the protein CSARVDRVKGSYNEQFF.

This clonotype has more than one count but fewer than ten. A much more abundant neighbour one base away suggests this may be a read error. The chain employs TRBV28 and TRBJ2-7, with 7 bases aligning to TRBD1. The V gene end was trimmed by 5 bases and the J gene end by 2 bases; junction bases not matched to a gene: 12. Germline CDR1 and CDR2: MDHEN and SYDVKM. The CDR3 totals 16 residues. The CDR3 region has the DNA TGTGCCAGCAGTCCCAACAACAGGGGAGCCGCCTACGAGCAGTACTTC. It codes for CASSPNNRGAAYEQYF.

This clonotype has just a few counts. This sequence joins TRBV29-1 and TRBJ1-4; D not certain. The CDR3 totals 13 residues. V dropped 7 bases and J dropped 4 bases, with 13 bases sitting between them. Germline V lookup: CDR1 SQVTM, CDR2 ANQGSEA. CDR3 sequence (DNA): TGCAGCGGACGGGGTGCCCTTAATGAAAAACTGTTTTTT. Protein: CSGRGALNEKLFF.

This clonotype appeared once. This chain joins TRBV9 and TRBJ1-1; D call uncertain. CDR3 length equals 14 residues. Germline assignment: CDR1 SGDLS and CDR2 YYNGEE. V shed 4 bases and J shed 1 base, with 11 bases lying between them. CDR3 DNA: TGTGCCAGCAGCCTACGGGCGCGGAACACTGAAGCTTTCTTT. Its protein product is CASSLRARNTEAFF.

The chain couples TRBV15 to TRBJ2-7; D is ambiguous. Germline CDR1 and CDR2: LNHNV and YYDKDF (reference sequence). The length of the CDR3 is 13 residues. V was clipped by 5 bases and J by 7 bases, with 15 bases between them. The CDR3 reads CATSGIRGNEQYF. The CDR3 coding sequence is TGTGCCACCAGCGGTATCCGAGGCAATGAGCAGTACTTC.

The chain uses TRBV3-1 and TRBJ2-3, with TRBD2 matching 7 bases. Trimming cost V 3 bases and J 1 base; bases outside gene matches: 4. The germline gives CDR1 LGHDT, CDR2 YNNKEL (reference sequence). The CDR3 consists of 15 residues. The CDR3 sequence: CASSQAGDRTDTQYF. DNA for the CDR3: TGTGCCAGCAGCCAGGCGGGGGACCGCACAGATACGCAGTATTTT.

The genes are TRBV2 and TRBJ1-2, with D tentatively TRBD1 (6 bases). The length of the CDR3 is 13 residues. The V gene's germline CDR1 is SNHLY and CDR2 FYNNEI. Trimming removed 6 bases from V and 3 bases from J, with 11 bases in between. The CDR3 loop is CASRETGYYGYTF. The CDR3 DNA reads as TGTGCCAGCAGGGAAACAGGGTACTATGGCTACACCTTC.

The J gene is TRBJ1-2, the V gene TRBV29-1, with D unresolved. The V end lost 0 bases, the J end lost 3 bases, and 14 bases lay between the germline ends. The length of the CDR3 is 15 residues. Germline loops: CDR1 SQVTM, CDR2 ANQGSEA. CDR3 sequence: CSVEDRVFGDYGYTF. As DNA, the CDR3 is TGCAGCGTTGAAGATCGGGTCTTCGGAGACTATGGCTACACCTTC.

The genes are TRBV9 and TRBJ2-5, with D possibly matching TRBD2 (5 bases). CDR1 is SGDLS and CDR2 is YYNGEE in the germline V gene. V lost 0 bases to trimming and J lost 0 bases, with 9 bases between them. The CDR3 is 15 residues long. The CDR3 loop is CASSVALRDQETQYF. The DNA of the CDR3 is TGTGCCAGCAGCGTAGCTTTGCGGGACCAAGAGACCCAGTACTTC.

This clonotype was observed a few times. J is TRBJ2-7 and V is TRBV6-5; D possibly corresponds to TRBD2 (6 bases). The CDR3 spans 18 residues. The V and J ends lost 0 bases and 3 bases respectively, with 21 bases between them. Germline assignment: CDR1 MNHEY and CDR2 SVGAGI. CDR3 sequence: CASSYSTVRRAKIYEQYF. The DNA of the CDR3 is TGTGCCAGCAGTTACTCTACGGTGCGGAGGGCAAAAATCTACGAGCAGTACTTC.

This clonotype showed up just a few times. The chain joins TRBV7-2 to TRBJ2-7, with no clear D. V lost 2 bases to trimming and J lost 6 bases, with 20 bases between them. Germline CDR1 reads SGHTA; CDR2 reads FQGNSA. The CDR3 has 16 residues. In DNA, the CDR3 is TGTGCCAGCAGCTTATCTTGGTGGCGGTCCATCACCGAGCAGTACTTC. This gives the protein CASSLSWWRSITEQYF.